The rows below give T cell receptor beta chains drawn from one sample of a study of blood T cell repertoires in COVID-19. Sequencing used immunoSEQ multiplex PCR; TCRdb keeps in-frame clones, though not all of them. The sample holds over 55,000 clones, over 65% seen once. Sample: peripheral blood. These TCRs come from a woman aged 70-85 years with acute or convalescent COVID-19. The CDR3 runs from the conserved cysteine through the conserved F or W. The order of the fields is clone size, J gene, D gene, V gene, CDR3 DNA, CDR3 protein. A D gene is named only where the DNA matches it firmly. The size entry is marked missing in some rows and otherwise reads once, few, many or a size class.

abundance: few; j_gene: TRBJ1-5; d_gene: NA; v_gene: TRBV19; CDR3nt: TGTGCCAGTAGTATAGCGGTGACAGCGAGCAATCAGCCCCAGCATTTT; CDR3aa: CASSIAVTASNQPQHF
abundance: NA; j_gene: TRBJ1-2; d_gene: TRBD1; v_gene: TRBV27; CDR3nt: TGTGCCAGCAGTTTCGACGACAGGGGTACCTATGGCTACACCTTC; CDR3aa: CASSFDDRGTYGYTF
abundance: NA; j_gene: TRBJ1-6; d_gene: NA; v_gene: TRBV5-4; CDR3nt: TGTGCCAGCAGCTCGGACAGCTCACCGAATTCACCCCTCCACTTT; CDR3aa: CASSSDSSPNSPLHF
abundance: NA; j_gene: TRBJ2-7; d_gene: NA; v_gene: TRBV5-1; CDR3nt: TGCGCCAGCAGCTTCGGCGGGAAGGCCGCCTCCTACGAGCAGTACTTC; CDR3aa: CASSFGGKAASYEQYF
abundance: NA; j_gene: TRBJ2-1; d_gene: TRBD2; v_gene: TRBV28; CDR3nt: TGTGCCAGCAAAGTGGGAGGGTCCTCCTGGGGCTACAATGAGCAGTTCTTC; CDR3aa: CASKVGGSSWGYNEQFF
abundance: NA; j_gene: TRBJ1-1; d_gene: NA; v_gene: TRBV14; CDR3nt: TGTGCCAGCAGCCTCAACAGAAACACTGAAGCTTTCTTT; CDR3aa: CASSLNRNTEAFF
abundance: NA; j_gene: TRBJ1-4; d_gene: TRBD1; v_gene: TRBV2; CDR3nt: TGTGCCAGCAGGACAGGGGGGGGAGAAAAACTGTTTTTT; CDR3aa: CASRTGGGEKLFF
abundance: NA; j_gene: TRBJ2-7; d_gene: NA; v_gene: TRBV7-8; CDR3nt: TGTGCCAGCAGCCTAGACGGAGGGCCCTCCTACGAGCAGTACTTC; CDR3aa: CASSLDGGPSYEQYF
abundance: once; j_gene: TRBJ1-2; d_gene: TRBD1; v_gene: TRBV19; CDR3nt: TGTGCCAGTAGTCCCAAGACAGGGTCTAACTATGGCTACACCTTC; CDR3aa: CASSPKTGSNYGYTF
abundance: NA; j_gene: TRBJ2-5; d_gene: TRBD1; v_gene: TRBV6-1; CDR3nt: TGTGCCAGCAGTGAAGTGTACAGGGGTCCGGAGACCCAGTACTTC; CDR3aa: CASSEVYRGPETQYF
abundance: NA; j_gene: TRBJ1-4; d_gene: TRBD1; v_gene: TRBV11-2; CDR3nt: TGTGCCAGCAGCTTCGTACCCGGGACAGGGGGTGAAAAACTGTTTTTT; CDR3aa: CASSFVPGTGGEKLFF
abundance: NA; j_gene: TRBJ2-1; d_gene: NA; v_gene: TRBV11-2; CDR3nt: TGTGCCAGCAGCTTAGGGCTGGGCCGGACCTACAATGAGCAGTTCTTC; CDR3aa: CASSLGLGRTYNEQFF
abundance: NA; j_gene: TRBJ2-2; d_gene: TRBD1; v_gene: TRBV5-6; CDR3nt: TGTGCCAGCAGACTTAGACAGGGCGCACCCACCGGGGAGCTGTTTTTT; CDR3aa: CASRLRQGAPTGELFF
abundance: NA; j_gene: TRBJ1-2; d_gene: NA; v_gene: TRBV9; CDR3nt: TGTGCCAGCAGCGTAAGTGGTCGGGCGGGTGAAGGCTACACCTTC; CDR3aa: CASSVSGRAGEGYTF
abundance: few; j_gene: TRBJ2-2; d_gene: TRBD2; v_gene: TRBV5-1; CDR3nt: TGCGCCAGCAGCTTGGGCGGGAGTGCCACCGGGGAGCTGTTTTTT; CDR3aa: CASSLGGSATGELFF
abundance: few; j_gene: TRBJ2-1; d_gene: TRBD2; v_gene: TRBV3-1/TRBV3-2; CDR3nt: TGTGCCAGCAGCCAAGTTACGTCGAGAGCGGGGTATGGGAGTGAGCAGTTCTTC; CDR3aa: CASSQVTSRAGYGSEQFF
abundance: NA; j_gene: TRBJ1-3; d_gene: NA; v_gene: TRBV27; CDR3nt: TGTGCCAGCCGCAATAGGGGTGCTGGAAACACCATATATTTT; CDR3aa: CASRNRGAGNTIYF
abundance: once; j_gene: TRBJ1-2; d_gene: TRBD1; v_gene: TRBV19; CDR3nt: TGTGCCAGTACAGGGGGCTCATTCTATGGCTACACCTTC; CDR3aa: CASTGGSFYGYTF
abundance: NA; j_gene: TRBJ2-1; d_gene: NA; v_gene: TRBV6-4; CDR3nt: TGTGCCAGCAGCACCACAGGCTACAATGAGCAGTTCTTC; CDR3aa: CASSTTGYNEQFF
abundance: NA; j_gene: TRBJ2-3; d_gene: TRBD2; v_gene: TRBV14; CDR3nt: TGTGCCAGCAGCCGGCGACTAGCGGGGGCAGATACGCAGTATTTT; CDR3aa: CASSRRLAGADTQYF
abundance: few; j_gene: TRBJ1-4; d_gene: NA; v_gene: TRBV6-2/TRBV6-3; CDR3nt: TGTGCCAGCAGTTCCACTGGGGCCCTCTTAGGACTGTTTTTT; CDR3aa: CASSSTGALLGLFF
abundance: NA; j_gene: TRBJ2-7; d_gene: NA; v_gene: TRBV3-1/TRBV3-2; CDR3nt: TGTGCCAGCAGCCAAGAAGGGAGGGGGAGGAAGCAGTACTTC; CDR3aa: CASSQEGRGRKQYF
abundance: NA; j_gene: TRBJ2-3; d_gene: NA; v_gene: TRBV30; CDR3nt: TGTGCCTGGACCCAATCACTAGCTCTGAGGTCAGATACGCAGTATTTT; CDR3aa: CAWTQSLALRSDTQYF
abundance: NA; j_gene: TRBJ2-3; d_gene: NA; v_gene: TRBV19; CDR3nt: TGTGCCAGTACCGGCCGCGGGGGCACCCACTTGCTAGATACGCAGTATTTT; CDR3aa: CASTGRGGTHLLDTQYF
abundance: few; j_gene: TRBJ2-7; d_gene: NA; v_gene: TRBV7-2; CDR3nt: TGTGCCAGCAGCTTAGCGATTAGCTCCTACGAGCAGTACTTC; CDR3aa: CASSLAISSYEQYF
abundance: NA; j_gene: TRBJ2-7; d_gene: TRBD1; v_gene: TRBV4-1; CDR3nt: TGCGCCAGCAGCCCGCGGGACAGGGGCTCCTACGAGCAGTACTTC; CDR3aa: CASSPRDRGSYEQYF
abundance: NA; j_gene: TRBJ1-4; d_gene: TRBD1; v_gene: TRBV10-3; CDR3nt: TGTGCCATCAGCCGGGACAGAGGTAATGAAAAACTGTTTTTT; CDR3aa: CAISRDRGNEKLFF
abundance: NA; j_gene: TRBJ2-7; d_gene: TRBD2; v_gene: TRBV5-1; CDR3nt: TGCGCCAGCAGGATGTCCGGAGGCCTAGCGGGAAAGACCTACGAGCAGTACTTC; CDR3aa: CASRMSGGLAGKTYEQYF
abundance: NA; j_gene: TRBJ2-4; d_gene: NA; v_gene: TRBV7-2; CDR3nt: TGTGCCAGCAGCTGGACAGCGAAAAACATTCAGTACTTC; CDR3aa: CASSWTAKNIQYF
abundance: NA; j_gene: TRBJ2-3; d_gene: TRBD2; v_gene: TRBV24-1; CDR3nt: TGTGCCACCAGTGAAAAAGCGGGGGCCACAGATACGCAGTATTTT; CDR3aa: CATSEKAGATDTQYF
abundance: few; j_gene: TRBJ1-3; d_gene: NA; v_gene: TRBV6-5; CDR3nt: TGTGCCAGCAGTTTTACCCAGGGGAACACCATATATTTT; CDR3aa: CASSFTQGNTIYF
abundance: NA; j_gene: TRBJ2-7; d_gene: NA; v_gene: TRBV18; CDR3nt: TGTGCCAGCTCCGTGGGCATGAAGACCTACGAGCAGTACTTC; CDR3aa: CASSVGMKTYEQYF
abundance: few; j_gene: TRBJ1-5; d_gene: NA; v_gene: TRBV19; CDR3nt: TGTGCCAGTAGTCGGGTGGCAGACTATAGCAATCAGCCCCAGCATTTT; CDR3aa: CASSRVADYSNQPQHF
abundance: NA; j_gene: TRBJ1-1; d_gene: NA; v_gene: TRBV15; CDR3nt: TGTGCCACCAGAACAGGGATAAGAAACACTGAAGCTTTCTTT; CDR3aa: CATRTGIRNTEAFF
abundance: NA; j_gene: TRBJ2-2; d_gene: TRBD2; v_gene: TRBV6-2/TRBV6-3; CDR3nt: TGTGCCAGCAGACCTTCTAGGACTAGTATCGGGGAGCTGTTTTTT; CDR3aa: CASRPSRTSIGELFF
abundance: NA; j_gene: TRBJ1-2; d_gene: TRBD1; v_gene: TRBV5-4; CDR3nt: TGTGCCAGCAGCTCCGGGCTGGACAGGGGGCGATCCTATGGCTACACCTTC; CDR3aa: CASSSGLDRGRSYGYTF
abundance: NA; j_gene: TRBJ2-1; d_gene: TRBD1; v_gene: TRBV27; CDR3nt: TGTGCCAGCGGGACAGGGTTGAATGAGCAGTTCTTC; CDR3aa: CASGTGLNEQFF
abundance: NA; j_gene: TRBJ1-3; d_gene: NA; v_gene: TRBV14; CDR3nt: TGTGCCAGCAGCTTCAGGGGCAGCTCTGGAAACACCATATATTTT; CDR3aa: CASSFRGSSGNTIYF
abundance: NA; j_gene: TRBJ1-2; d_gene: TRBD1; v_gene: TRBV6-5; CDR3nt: TGTGCCAGCAGACAGGGGGCAGCCTATGGCTACACCTTC; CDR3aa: CASRQGAAYGYTF